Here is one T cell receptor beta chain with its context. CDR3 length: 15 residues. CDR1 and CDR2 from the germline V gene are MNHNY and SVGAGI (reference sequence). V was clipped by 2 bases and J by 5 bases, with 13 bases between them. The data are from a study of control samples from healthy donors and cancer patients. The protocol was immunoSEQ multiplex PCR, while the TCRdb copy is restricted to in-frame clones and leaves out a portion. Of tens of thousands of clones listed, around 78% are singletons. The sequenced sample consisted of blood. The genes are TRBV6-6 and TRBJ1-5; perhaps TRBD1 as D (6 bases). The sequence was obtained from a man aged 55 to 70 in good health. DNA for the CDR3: TGTGCCAGCAGTTACCCACAGGGCGATGATCAGCCCCAGCATTTT. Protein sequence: CASSYPQGDDQPQHF.